These T cell receptor beta chains were read from a single sample in a study of T cell changes during pregnancy in multiple sclerosis. Some clones are missing from TCRdb's copy, which holds only in-frame ones; the method was immunoSEQ multiplex PCR. The sample holds about 99,000 clones, approximately 93% seen once. The material sequenced was peripheral blood, taken after pregnancy. Receptors originate from a female donor with multiple sclerosis, enrolled in a pregnancy study. Both conserved end residues are part of each CDR3. A D gene is named only where the DNA matches it firmly. Part of the rows lack a size; the others show once, few, many or a class for expanded clones.

14 | NA | once | TRBJ1-2 | TRBV4-2 | CASSPNRGFYGYTF | TGTGCCAGCAGCCCCAATAGGGGATTCTATGGCTACACCTTC
19 | TRBD2 | NA | TRBJ2-5 | TRBV5-1 | CASSVGTSGAFYWEETQYF | TGCGCCAGCAGCGTCGGGACTAGCGGGGCGTTTTATTGGGAAGAGACCCAGTACTTC
17 | TRBD1 | NA | TRBJ2-1 | TRBV5-1 | CASSLGAGTGRYNEQFF | TGCGCCAGCAGCTTGGGGGCCGGGACAGGGCGATACAATGAGCAGTTCTTC
17 | NA | NA | TRBJ2-1 | TRBV7-3 | CASSHWRTFSSYNEQFF | TGTGCCAGCAGCCATTGGAGGACCTTTAGCTCCTACAATGAGCAGTTCTTC
16 | TRBD1 | NA | TRBJ1-5 | TRBV6-6 | CASSPGQGISNQPQHF | TGTGCCAGCAGTCCGGGACAGGGAATTAGCAATCAGCCCCAGCATTTT
15 | TRBD1 | NA | TRBJ2-2 | TRBV11-2 | CASSRGQGPTGELFF | TGTGCCAGCAGCCGGGGACAGGGGCCCACCGGGGAGCTGTTTTTT
18 | NA | NA | TRBJ2-1 | TRBV5-1 | CASSVFLSGSNSYNEQFF | TGCGCCAGCAGCGTGTTTTTGTCGGGATCCAATTCCTACAATGAGCAGTTCTTC
13 | NA | NA | TRBJ1-5 | TRBV19 | CASTGRPGEPQHF | TGTGCCAGTACAGGGCGTCCAGGGGAGCCCCAGCATTTT
13 | NA | NA | TRBJ2-7 | TRBV30 | CAWTLQGYGEQYF | TGTGCCTGGACCTTACAGGGTTACGGCGAGCAGTACTTC
13 | NA | NA | TRBJ2-3 | TRBV27 | CASSSIGTDTQYF | TGTGCCAGCAGTTCGATAGGCACAGATACGCAGTATTTT
17 | TRBD2 | NA | TRBJ2-3 | TRBV2 | CASSLPPTSGSPDTQYF | TGTGCCAGCAGCTTACCCCCGACTAGCGGGAGTCCAGATACGCAGTATTTT